This is a list of T cell receptor beta chains from one sample in a study of T cell repertoires in cytomegalovirus infection. These receptors have no known antigen. MiXCR was run by TCRdb on the reads, yielding one entry per CDR3 protein. Seen here are just over 450,000 distinct CDR3 sequences, under 45% observed once, and the top ten hold 35% to 50%. Specimen: cultured PBMCs, collected from culture after CMV antigen stimulation. The receptor source for this set is a human donor in good health (CMV status not recorded). Some clones in this sample may be carry-over from other donors' samples. Each CDR3 is given with its conserved first and last residue. A D gene is named only where the DNA matches it firmly. The listing skips clone size in some rows; elsewhere it reads once, few, many or a size class.

v_call	d_call	j_call	clone_size	cdr3_nt	cdr3_aa
TRBV5-4	TRBD2	TRBJ2-1	few	TGTGCCAGCAGCTTACTCCAGCGGGAGGCAAATGAGCAGTTCTTC	CASSLLQREANEQFF
TRBV24-1	.	TRBJ1-5	.	TGTGCCACCAGTGATTTCGGCTCCAATCAGCCCCAGCATTTT	CATSDFGSNQPQHF
TRBV7-8	.	TRBJ2-7	few	TGTGCCAGCAGCTTGGGGGGGCCTTGGTTGCAGTACTTC	CASSLGGPWLQYF
TRBV6-8	.	TRBJ2-5	.	TGTGCCAGCGGCAGTGCGAGCGGGCGACAAGAGACCCAGTACTTC	CASGSASGRQETQYF
TRBV7-9	.	TRBJ1-2	few	TGTGCCAGCAGTGACGGACTCCAACTTAGCTATGGCTACACCTTC	CASSDGLQLSYGYTF
TRBV6-8	.	TRBJ2-7	few	TGTGCCAGCAGTTACTCGAGGAGGTTAGCTTACTACGAGCAGTACTTC	CASSYSRRLAYYEQYF
TRBV15	TRBD1	TRBJ2-1	.	TGTGCCACCAGCATGCCGGGACAGGGCATGGACAATGAGCAGTTCTTC	CATSMPGQGMDNEQFF
TRBV7-2	.	TRBJ2-1	.	TGTGCCAGCAGCTTGTGGAGCTACAATGAGCAGTTCTTC	CASSLWSYNEQFF
TRBV2	.	TRBJ2-2	.	TGTGCCAGCACGAGACCGAACACCGGGGAGCTGTTTTTT	CASTRPNTGELFF
TRBV7-9	.	TRBJ2-5	.	TGTGCCAGCAGCCTTCGGGAGACTGCAGAGACCCAGTACTTC	CASSLRETAETQYF
TRBV7-2	.	TRBJ2-3	.	TGTGCCAGCAGCTTAACGGGGGTCGGCAGCACAGATACGCAGTATTTT	CASSLTGVGSTDTQYF
TRBV7-2	TRBD1	TRBJ2-1	few	TGTGCCAGCAGCTTGGAAACGGGACAGGGAAACAATGAGCAGTTCTTC	CASSLETGQGNNEQFF
TRBV25-1	.	TRBJ1-5	.	TGTGCCAGCACCCCCGCGGGGGATCAGCCCCAGCATTTT	CASTPAGDQPQHF
TRBV7-9	TRBD2	TRBJ2-7	few	TGTGCCAGCAGCTCCGGGACTAGCGGGATCTACGAGCAGTACTTC	CASSSGTSGIYEQYF
TRBV7-2	TRBD1	TRBJ1-2	.	TGTGCCAGCAGCCTAAGGACAGGCTCAAACTATGGCTACACCTTC	CASSLRTGSNYGYTF
TRBV5-1	.	TRBJ1-1	.	TGCGCCAGCAGCTTGGACCAGGGAAGGGGGAACACTGAAGCTTTCTTT	CASSLDQGRGNTEAFF
TRBV7-8	.	TRBJ2-5	few	TGTGCCAGCAGCTTAGGAGAGCGGCCTGCGGAGGGGGGGACCCAGTACTTC	CASSLGERPAEGGTQYF
TRBV6-8	TRBD1	TRBJ2-7	once	TGTGCCAGCAGCCCGGGACAGACCCACGAGCAGTACTTC	CASSPGQTHEQYF
TRBV7-2	.	TRBJ1-1	many	TGTGCCAGCAGCTTAGCAGGGGCGAACACTGAAGCTTTCTTT	CASSLAGANTEAFF
TRBV19	.	TRBJ1-1	.	TGTGCCAGTAGTGCCCGTCCCGGGGTGAACACTGAAGCTTTCTTT	CASSARPGVNTEAFF
TRBV20-1	TRBD1	TRBJ1-1	.	TGCAGTGCTAGTGATCCCGGGACAGGGACCACTGAAGCTTTCTTT	CSASDPGTGTTEAFF
TRBV10-3	TRBD1	TRBJ2-7	.	TGTGCCGCCACCCCAGACAGGGTGAGTGGCGAGCAGTACTTC	CAATPDRVSGEQYF
TRBV9	.	TRBJ2-1	.	TGTGCCAGCAGCGTAGCAGGGTCCAATGAGCAGTTCTTC	CASSVAGSNEQFF
TRBV29-1	.	TRBJ2-5	.	TGCAGCGGGGGGAATCAGGAGACCCAGTACTTC	CSGGNQETQYF
TRBV11-2	TRBD2	TRBJ2-3	.	TGTGCCAGCGTCCGTACGTTGGCGGGAGCCGATACGCAGTATTTT	CASVRTLAGADTQYF
TRBV20-1	.	TRBJ2-3	.	TGCAGTGCTAGAGACCGCCGGATCCTGACGGGCCCTCGCTCGAATACGCAGTATTTT	CSARDRRILTGPRSNTQYF
TRBV7-6	TRBD2	TRBJ2-1	.	TGTGCCAGCAGCTTACGGACTAGCCCACTAGAGCAGTTCTTC	CASSLRTSPLEQFF
TRBV4-1	.	TRBJ1-1	.	TGCGCCAGCAGCCTTATTTTTGATTGGGGTCCGGCTGAAGCTTTCTTT	CASSLIFDWGPAEAFF
TRBV7-7	TRBD2	TRBJ2-1	.	TGTGCCAGCAGCTTAGAGGCGGGAGGGGGCAGTGAGCAGTTCTTC	CASSLEAGGGSEQFF
TRBV6-6	.	TRBJ2-2	.	TGTGCCAGCAGCTCCGGGGCCTCGAACACCGGGGAGCTGTTTTTT	CASSSGASNTGELFF
TRBV12-3/TRBV12-4	.	TRBJ1-1	many	TGTGCCAGCAGTTTCCCTCGGAAGGGCTTTAATGGGGCTGAAGCTTTCTTT	CASSFPRKGFNGAEAFF
TRBV4-1	.	TRBJ2-4	few	TGCGCCAGCAGCACCCGGGTTTTAGCCAAAAACATTCAGTACTTC	CASSTRVLAKNIQYF
TRBV20-1	.	TRBJ1-1	few	TGCAGTGTCCCGGACGGAGGGACTGAAGCTTTCTTT	CSVPDGGTEAFF
TRBV6-1	TRBD2	TRBJ2-7	.	TGTGCCAGCAGTCTTTTAGCGGGAGGGCCATTCGAGCAGTACTTC	CASSLLAGGPFEQYF
TRBV11-2	TRBD2	TRBJ2-1	.	TGTGCCAGCAGCTTAGTCATCCTAGCGGGAGCTACGAATGAGCAGTTCTTC	CASSLVILAGATNEQFF
TRBV6-5	.	TRBJ2-7	few	TGTGCCAGCAGTTCTGGCTCTGAATACGAGCAGTACTTC	CASSSGSEYEQYF
TRBV6-2/TRBV6-3	TRBD2	TRBJ2-1	.	TGTGCCAGCAGCCACGGACTAGCGGGGGCTCCGAACAATGAGCAGTTCTTC	CASSHGLAGAPNNEQFF
TRBV7-2	TRBD2	TRBJ2-2	.	TGTGCCAGCAGCTTAGCGGGAGGGCTATCCGGGGAGCTGCTTTTT	CASSLAGGLSGELLF
TRBV7-2	TRBD1	TRBJ2-7	few	TGTGCCAGCAGCTTAGGGGGACAGGGAGGTCTAGGGCAGTACTTC	CASSLGGQGGLGQYF
TRBV28	.	TRBJ2-3	few	TGTGCCAGCAGTTTATTAAAGGGGGGGGCCGTCGATACGCAGTATTTT	CASSLLKGGAVDTQYF
TRBV6-8	.	TRBJ1-1	.	TGTGCCAGCAGTTACTCGACCGGGGACACTGAAGCTTTCTTT	CASSYSTGDTEAFF
TRBV6-8	TRBD1	TRBJ2-7	.	TGTGCCAGCAGTTACTCCGGGACAGCCTACTACGAGCAGTACTTC	CASSYSGTAYYEQYF
TRBV12-3/TRBV12-4	.	TRBJ2-3	.	TGTGCCAGCAGGACTTATTTCACAGATACGCAGTATTTT	CASRTYFTDTQYF
TRBV7-2	.	TRBJ2-7	few	TGTGCCAGCAGCTTAGCGGATACACCCCTCTACGAGCAGTACTTC	CASSLADTPLYEQYF
TRBV11-2	.	TRBJ2-1	.	TGTGCCAGCAGCGAAAGGTGGCGGGCGGGCAGCAATGAGCAGTTCTTC	CASSERWRAGSNEQFF
TRBV4-2	TRBD2	TRBJ2-1	.	TGTGCCAGCAGCCAACCCGGGACTAGCGGATACAATGAGCAGTTCTTC	CASSQPGTSGYNEQFF
TRBV11-2	.	TRBJ2-3	.	TGTGCCAGCAGCTTCCCGGGGGCAAGGGCAGATACGCAGTATTTT	CASSFPGARADTQYF
TRBV4-1	.	TRBJ2-7	.	TGCGCCAGCAGCCAAGAAAGGGTGTGGGACTCCATCTACGAGCAGTACTTC	CASSQERVWDSIYEQYF
TRBV12-3/TRBV12-4	TRBD2	TRBJ2-7	.	TGTGCCAGCAGTTTCACTAGCGCCGTCCTGGAGCAGTACTTC	CASSFTSAVLEQYF
TRBV5-4	.	TRBJ2-5	once	TGTGCCAGCAGCCACCGGGACACCGAGGGGACCCAGTACTTC	CASSHRDTEGTQYF
TRBV5-4	.	TRBJ2-1	few	TGTGCCAGCAGCTTAGACGGGGGCGTGTTGGAGAATGAGCAGTTCTTC	CASSLDGGVLENEQFF
TRBV7-2	.	TRBJ1-2	many	TGTGCCAGCAGCTTAGACTCCGGAGTTGGCTACACCTTC	CASSLDSGVGYTF
TRBV7-9	.	TRBJ1-1	.	TGTGCCAGCAACCTTAACAGGGTTACTGAAGCTTTCTTT	CASNLNRVTEAFF
TRBV20-1	.	TRBJ2-3	.	TGCAGTGCTAGAGGTACCCCTCCGGACACGCAGTATTTT	CSARGTPPDTQYF
TRBV19	.	TRBJ2-3	.	TGTGCCAGTAGTATCAGTATTGGGGTCTACGATACGCAGTATTTT	CASSISIGVYDTQYF
TRBV2	TRBD1	TRBJ2-3	few	TGTGCCAGCAGTGAAGCCGGGGACAGGGGCACAGATACGCAGTATTTT	CASSEAGDRGTDTQYF
TRBV7-2	.	TRBJ2-3	many	TGTGCCAGCAGCTTATTACCGCTCGGCGGGGACACAGATACGCAGTATTTT	CASSLLPLGGDTDTQYF